A single sample is the source of the 12 T cell receptor beta chains below, sequenced in a study of control samples from healthy donors and cancer patients. Sequencing was performed with immunoSEQ multiplex PCR; in TCRdb, only in-frame clones are kept and a portion is missing. The sample has some 250,000 clones, almost 85% seen once. The sequencing sample was made of PBMCs. These receptors originate from a woman aged 55-69 years with lung cancer.

The CDR3 DNA sequence: TGTGCCAGCAGCCAAGATATAGTGTACAATGAGCAGTTCTTC. It is translated as CASSQDIVYNEQFF. The chain joins TRBV3-1 (or the pseudogene TRBV3-2) to TRBJ2-1; no reliable D call. The CDR3 is 14 amino acids. Between the trimmed V and J ends, which lost 0 bases and 4 bases, there was a span of 7 bases. Germline assignment: CDR1 LGHDT and CDR2 YNNKEL (reference sequence).

The chain has TRBV6-6 and TRBJ2-3; TRBD1 agrees at 7 bases. Germline lookup yields CDR1 MNHNY and CDR2 SVGAGI (reference sequence). V lost 6 bases and J lost 4; bases outside the gene matches: 7. The CDR3 loop spans 14 amino acids. The CDR3: CASSGQAISDTQYF. CDR3 coding DNA: TGTGCCAGCAGCGGACAGGCCATCTCAGATACGCAGTATTTT.

The J gene is TRBJ1-2, the V gene TRBV19, with D perhaps matching TRBD1 (6 bases). Germline V gene lookup returns CDR1 LNHDA and CDR2 SQIVND (reference sequence). The CDR3 has 16 amino acids. V lost 6 bases and J 3 bases, leaving 20 bases between the germline ends. In DNA, the CDR3 is TGTGCCAGTAGCACCGGTTGGGGGGCGCCGGACTATGGCTACACCTTC. Translating it yields CASSTGWGAPDYGYTF.

This clone was seen a handful of times. The genes are TRBV7-8 and TRBJ2-7; D call uncertain. The CDR3 is made up of 12 amino acids. V lost 7 bases, J lost 3 bases, and 10 bases lay in between. Germline loops: CDR1 SGHVS, CDR2 FQNEAQ. Here the CDR3 reads CASTSTFYEQYF. Here the CDR3 DNA reads TGTGCCAGCACCTCGACCTTCTACGAGCAGTACTTC.

V usage is TRBV6-5 and J usage is TRBJ1-1; D may be TRBD1 (6 bases). The CDR3 spans 12 residues. CDR1 is MNHEY, CDR2 SVGAGI, per germline. V was shortened by 3 bases and J by 9 bases, with 11 bases between the two germline ends. CDR3 in DNA: TGTGCCAGCAGTTATCCGCGGGGGCAAGCTTTCTTT. Its translation is CASSYPRGQAFF.

The rearrangement links TRBV29-1 to TRBJ1-2; D possibly corresponds to TRBD1 (5 bases). The CDR3 is 18 residues long. V lost 3 bases and J 0 bases, leaving 23 bases between the germline ends. The germline V gene has CDR1 SQVTM and CDR2 ANQGSEA. CDR3 residues: CSVERIISLAGTNYGYTF. Here the CDR3 DNA reads TGCAGCGTTGAGAGGATCATCTCGTTGGCAGGGACTAACTATGGCTACACCTTC.

The J gene is TRBJ1-5, the V gene TRBV5-6; possible D gene TRBD1, 5 bases. Germline lookup yields CDR1 SGHDT and CDR2 YYEEEE. Trimming removed 0 bases at V and 7 bases at J, with 17 bases between. The CDR3 totals 16 residues. CDR3 region: CASSLGGKGSFQPQHF. In DNA form, the CDR3 reads TGTGCCAGCAGCTTGGGCGGTAAGGGGAGTTTCCAGCCCCAGCATTTT.

In its sample, this clone was seen once. V gene TRBV7-2 combines with J gene TRBJ1-1; 8 bases agree with TRBD1. V was clipped by 3 bases and J by 0 bases; unmatched bases: 9. In germline, CDR1 is SGHTA, CDR2 FQGNSA. CDR3 length: 17 residues. The CDR3, as DNA: TGTGCCAGCAGCTTGACAGGGGTTAGAGGGATGAACACTGAAGCTTTCTTT. Translation: CASSLTGVRGMNTEAFF.

The CDR3 loop is CSVDSNLRGNTIYF. For the CDR3, the DNA is TGCAGCGTTGACTCCAACTTAAGGGGAAACACCATATATTTT. The chain is built from TRBV29-1 and TRBJ1-3; unclear D gene. Germline V gene data show CDR1 as SQVTM and CDR2 as ANQGSEA. V lost 3 bases to trimming and J lost 4 bases, with 13 bases between them. The CDR3 is 14 amino acids.

The V and J genes are TRBV15 and TRBJ1-5, with D possibly TRBD1 on 6 matching bases. The ends were cut back, 0 bases at V and 6 bases at J, with 12 bases in the middle. Looked up from germline, CDR1 is LNHNV and CDR2 is YYDKDF (reference sequence). The CDR3 length is 15 residues. CDR3 residues: CATSRDIGGSQPQHF. In DNA, the CDR3 is TGTGCCACCAGCAGAGACATAGGGGGGAGTCAGCCCCAGCATTTT.

V usage is TRBV18 and J usage is TRBJ1-2; D possibly corresponds to TRBD1 (6 bases). CDR1 and CDR2 from the germline V gene are KGHSH and LQKENI. CDR3 length: 17 amino acids. V shed 1 base and J shed 3 bases, with 18 bases lying between them. In nucleotides, the CDR3 is TGTGCCAGCTCACCACTATTGGTAGGACAGAAAGACTATGGCTACACCTTC. Residues: CASSPLLVGQKDYGYTF.

The rearrangement uses TRBV18 and TRBJ2-7; 8 bases line up with TRBD1. The CDR3 covers 15 residues. V trimming: 0 bases; J trimming: 2 bases; junction bases outside the gene matches: 3. In germline, CDR1 is KGHSH, CDR2 LQKENI. CDR3 nucleotide sequence: TGTGCCAGCTCACCACCCGCCAGGGGGCCCTACGAGCAGTACTTC. Translated: CASSPPARGPYEQYF. Together with reference TRBV18 and TRBJ2-7, the CDR3 gives the full variable domain: NAGVMQNPRHLVRRRGQEARLRCSPMKGHSHVYWYRQLPEEGLKFMVYLQKENIIDESGMPKERFSAEFPKEGPSILRIQQVVRGDSAAYFCASSPPARGPYEQYFGPGTRLTVT.